The 16 T cell receptor beta chains below all came from one sample that was sequenced in a study of cytotoxic CD8 clonotypes in ibrutinib-treated CLL. Method: immunoSEQ multiplex PCR; TCRdb's copy keeps in-frame clones and lacks some. The sample has 250,000 to 350,000 clones; 76% are singletons. Source: PBMCs, taken at disease progression, from a patient treated with ibrutinib. The receptors originated from a human donor with chronic lymphocytic leukemia.

The V and J genes are TRBV5-1 and TRBJ2-2; D is undetermined. The CDR3 contains 12 residues. V shed 4 bases and J shed 4 bases, with 5 bases lying between them. The germline V gene has CDR1 SGHRS and CDR2 YFSETQ. The CDR3 DNA reads TGCGCCAGCAGCGGAAGCACCGGGGAGCTGTTTTTT. This gives the protein CASSGSTGELFF.

This rearrangement joins TRBV7-2 to TRBJ1-4; D remains unclear. The CDR3 totals 13 residues. Germline lookup yields CDR1 SGHTA and CDR2 FQGNSA. The V and J ends lost 5 bases and 6 bases respectively, with 10 bases between them. The CDR3 protein is CASSLLRDEKLFF. The CDR3 bases are TGTGCCAGCAGCCTCCTTAGGGATGAAAAACTGTTTTTT.

The DNA of the CDR3 is TGTGCCAGCAGCTTCGGGGACACAGAGGGAGAGCAGTACTTC. Translating it yields CASSFGDTEGEQYF. This chain connects TRBV9 to TRBJ2-7, with a weak D call TRBD1 (6 bases). The V gene lost 4 bases and the J gene lost 7 bases, with 18 bases spanning the gap. This CDR3 spans 14 amino acids. Germline V gene data show CDR1 as SGDLS and CDR2 as YYNGEE.

This chain links TRBV27 with TRBJ2-7; TRBD2 agrees at 8 bases. Germline values: CDR1 MNHEY, CDR2 SMNVEV (reference sequence). The CDR3 covers 17 residues. Trimming removed 5 bases from V and 2 bases from J; junction bases left unmatched: 14. The CDR3 coding sequence is TGTGCCAGCAGTCCCGTCCGGGGAGCGGGAGCCACCTACGAGCAGTACTTC. Translated, it gives CASSPVRGAGATYEQYF.

This clone was counted once. For the CDR3, the DNA is TGTGCCAGCAGCCCGCCTAGCGGGAGAGCAGATACGCAGTATTTT. Amino acid sequence: CASSPPSGRADTQYF. V usage is TRBV7-2 and J usage is TRBJ2-3; TRBD2 aligns across 10 bases. The CDR3 is 15 amino acids. In germline, CDR1 is SGHTA, CDR2 FQGNSA. Germline trimming cut 5 bases from V and 4 bases from J; bases unmatched to any gene: 6. Full variable domain (remainder filled in from reference TRBV7-2 and TRBJ2-3): GAGVSQSPSNKVTEKGKDVELRCDPISGHTALYWYRQSLGQGLEFLIYFQGNSAPDKSGLPSDRFSAERTGGSVSTLTIQRTQQEDSAVYLCASSPPSGRADTQYFGPGTRLTVL.

The chain combines TRBV19 with TRBJ1-2; D uncertain. CDR3 length: 11 residues. The V gene's germline CDR1 is LNHDA and CDR2 SQIVND (reference sequence). The V end was cut by 7 bases, the J end by 5 bases, with 8 bases between. CDR3 nucleotides: TGTGCCAGTATCGGACCTTATGGCTACACCTTC. Its translation is CASIGPYGYTF.

The chain uses TRBV27 and TRBJ2-2, with 11 bases that match TRBD2. Unmatched junction bases numbered 20, after V lost 5 bases and J lost 6 bases. The CDR3 has 20 residues. Germline V gives CDR1 MNHEY, CDR2 SMNVEV (reference sequence). The CDR3 loop is CASSTRLLLAGEAAAGELFF. Here the CDR3 DNA reads TGTGCCAGCAGTACAAGACTCTTACTAGCGGGGGAGGCTGCGGCCGGGGAGCTGTTTTTT.

V and J are TRBV4-1 and TRBJ1-5; D not certain. Per germline, CDR1 MGHRA and CDR2 YSYEKL. V was clipped by 1 base and J by 4 bases, with 14 bases between them. The CDR3 is 16 amino acids. CDR3 sequence (DNA): TGCGCCAGCAGCCAAGTTGGAATGGGCGGTAATCAGCCCCAGCATTTT. This gives the protein CASSQVGMGGNQPQHF.

This sequence joins TRBV5-6 and TRBJ2-7, with 9 bases that match TRBD2. CDR3 size: 18 residues. J was trimmed by 1 base and V by 1 base; bases with no gene match: 12. The germline V gene has CDR1 SGHDT and CDR2 YYEEEE. The CDR3 DNA sequence: TGTGCCAGCAGCTTGCTAGCGGGGAAGTTGGGTAGGTCCTACGAGCAGTACTTC. It is translated as CASSLLAGKLGRSYEQYF.

This clone has only a few counts. J is TRBJ2-3 and V is TRBV7-3; D call uncertain. Germline CDR1 reads SGHTA; CDR2 reads FQGTGA. The CDR3 spans 13 residues. Trimming took 3 bases from V and 2 from J, leaving 6 bases between them. In DNA form, the CDR3 reads TGTGCCAGCAGCTTGATGGCCACAGATACGCAGTATTTT. Protein product: CASSLMATDTQYF.

This chain links TRBV7-3 with TRBJ2-1, with 7 bases lining up with TRBD2. V trimming: 3 bases; J trimming: 5 bases; junction bases outside the gene matches: 7. CDR3 length equals 15 residues. CDR1 is SGHTA, CDR2 FQGTGA, per germline. Here the CDR3 DNA reads TGTGCCAGCAGCTTGGGACTAAGACGAGACAATGAGCAGTTCTTC. Translation gives CASSLGLRRDNEQFF.

This chain joins TRBV20-1 and TRBJ2-1; D could derive from TRBD1 or TRBD2 (5 bases each). V was shortened by 5 bases and J by 10 bases, with 12 bases between the two germline ends. The CDR3 contains 11 residues. Germline CDR1 is DFQATT and CDR2 is SNEGSKA (reference sequence). CDR3 protein: CSARRGPEQFF. DNA for the CDR3: TGCAGTGCTCGCCGGGGCCCGGAGCAGTTCTTC.

This chain uses TRBV4-1 with TRBJ2-2, with 7 bases fitting TRBD1. J was trimmed by 1 base and V by 4 bases; bases with no gene match: 12. The CDR3 covers 18 residues. Germline V CDR1 and CDR2: MGHRA, YSYEKL. This CDR3 is CASSPLGWRTGNTGELFF. The CDR3 DNA sequence: TGCGCCAGCAGCCCGCTAGGGTGGAGGACAGGGAACACCGGGGAGCTGTTTTTT.

V gene TRBV5-4 combines with J gene TRBJ2-1, with D hard to call. This CDR3 has 14 amino acids. Trimming stripped 4 bases from V and 6 bases from J, with 14 bases between. Germline V gives CDR1 SGHNT, CDR2 YYREEE (reference sequence). The CDR3 spells CASSPSRTSNEQFF. The DNA of the CDR3 is TGTGCCAGCAGCCCGAGCCGGACCAGCAATGAGCAGTTCTTC.

This clone was picked up a small number of times. The chain links TRBV11-2 to TRBJ1-1; D remains ambiguous. CDR1 is SGHAT, CDR2 FQNNGV, per germline. V was cut by 1 base and J by 1 base, with 7 bases left in between. This CDR3 has 14 residues. This CDR3 reads CASSLVPWNTEAFF. CDR3 in DNA: TGTGCCAGCAGCTTAGTTCCGTGGAACACTGAAGCTTTCTTT.

This clone was seen more than once but under ten times. The genes are TRBV27 and TRBJ2-5, with 7 bases identical to TRBD2. The length of the CDR3 is 15 residues. J was trimmed by 4 bases and V by 5 bases; bases with no gene match: 10. CDR1 and CDR2 (germline): MNHEY, SMNVEV (reference sequence). Here the CDR3 DNA reads TGTGCCAGCAGTCCCGGCGGGGGATTGTCAGAGACCCAGTACTTC. It codes for CASSPGGGLSETQYF.